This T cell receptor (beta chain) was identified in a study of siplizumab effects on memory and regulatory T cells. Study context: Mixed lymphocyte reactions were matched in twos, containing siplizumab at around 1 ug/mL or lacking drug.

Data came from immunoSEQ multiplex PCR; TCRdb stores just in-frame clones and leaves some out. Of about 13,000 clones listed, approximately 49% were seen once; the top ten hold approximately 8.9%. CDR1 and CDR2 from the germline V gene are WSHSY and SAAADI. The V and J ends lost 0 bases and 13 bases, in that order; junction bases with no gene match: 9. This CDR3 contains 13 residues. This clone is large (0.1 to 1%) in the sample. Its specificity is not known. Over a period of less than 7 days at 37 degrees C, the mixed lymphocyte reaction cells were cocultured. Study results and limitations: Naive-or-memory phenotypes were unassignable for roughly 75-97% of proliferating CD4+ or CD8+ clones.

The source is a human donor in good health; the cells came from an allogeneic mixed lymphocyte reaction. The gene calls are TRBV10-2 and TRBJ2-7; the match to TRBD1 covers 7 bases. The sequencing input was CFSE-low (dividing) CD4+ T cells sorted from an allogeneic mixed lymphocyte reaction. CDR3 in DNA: TGCGCCAGCAGTGAGTCAGGTCTCACAGGGGATTACTTC. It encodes CASSESGLTGDYF.